This T cell receptor beta chain stems from a study of shared clonotypes between healthy human individuals. Study-wide results and limits: The study found approximately 5% of naive CD4 clonotypes shared across a handful of donors.

Using immunoSEQ multiplex PCR, the repertoire was profiled, and TCRdb retains in-frame clones only, with some absent. This sample carries about 2.4 million clones, 80% to 95% of them seen once, and the ten largest clones take 0.36%. About this clone itself: The antigen is not known.

The TCR originated in a young man in good health. Some clones in this sample may be carry-over from other donors' samples. Sample: naive CD4+ T cells from PBMCs. Subset specified: CD45RA+ positively selected.

For the CDR3, the DNA is TGCGCCAGCAGCCTAGGACTAGCGGGACCCACCGGGGAGCTGTTTTTT. Protein product: CASSLGLAGPTGELFF. The rearrangement joins TRBV4-1 to TRBJ2-2; 12 bases map to TRBD2. This CDR3 has 16 residues. Unmatched junction bases numbered 4, after V lost 4 bases and J lost 4 bases. Germline assignment: CDR1 MGHRA and CDR2 YSYEKL.